These T cell receptor beta chains were read from a single sample in a study of T cell responses to AZD1222 COVID-19 vaccine. Measured with immunoSEQ multiplex PCR; TCRdb has only the in-frame clones, and not every one. Of more than 120,000 clones in the sample, roughly nine tenths are singletons; the top ten hold 1.5% to 2%. The material sequenced was peripheral blood, taken 28 days after the second AZD1222 dose. The source is an adult who received the AZD1222 COVID-19 vaccine. Each CDR3 is given with its conserved first and last residue. Each record gives: V gene, clone size, J gene, CDR3 protein. Expanded clones get a size class; other rows say once, few or many, or leave the size out.

>TRBV10-2|-|TRBJ1-2
CASSESRGSLYGYTF
>TRBV29-1|-|TRBJ2-6
CSASAGQLSGANVLTF
>TRBV6-5|-|TRBJ1-5
CASRGGSNQPQHF
>TRBV30|few|TRBJ2-1
CAWSQGSERTSSYNEQFF
>TRBV24-1|once|TRBJ2-7
CATRGGIHEQYF
>TRBV19|-|TRBJ1-2
CASSIASRGTGSYGYTF
>TRBV7-6|-|TRBJ2-4
CASSLGEGRAKNIQYF
>TRBV28|-|TRBJ1-5
CASRGDRNQPQHF
>TRBV5-1|few|TRBJ1-3
CASSLGAQSGNTIYF
>TRBV30|-|TRBJ1-1
CAWSTGGTEAFF
>TRBV7-2|-|TRBJ2-6
CASSSSGRGGANVLTF
>TRBV28|-|TRBJ1-1
CASSQQAEAFF
>TRBV5-1|-|TRBJ1-4
CASSLRTGGEKLFF
>TRBV6-1|-|TRBJ2-5
CASSENFGQGGGNQETQYF
>TRBV5-5|-|TRBJ2-7
CASSLQATLSREQYF
>TRBV28|-|TRBJ2-7
CASTTSGSEQYF
>TRBV27|-|TRBJ1-6
CASSLSAYNSPLHF
>TRBV5-1|few|TRBJ1-1
CASSQGLNTEAFF
>TRBV30|-|TRBJ1-1
CAWSTPPRAEAFF
>TRBV2|-|TRBJ1-1
CASSEYRDNTEAFF
>TRBV7-3|-|TRBJ1-2
CASSREGFTNYGYTF
>TRBV5-1|-|TRBJ1-6
CASSSDGFNSPLHF
>TRBV6-5|-|TRBJ2-1
CASRAGGLHEQFF
>TRBV10-3|-|TRBJ2-2
CAISAGRSGTGELFF
>TRBV2|-|TRBJ2-1
CASSDRGSEQFF
>TRBV28|-|TRBJ1-1
CASSSTMKQAFF
>TRBV20-1|-|TRBJ1-3
CSARGQGGNTIYF
>TRBV7-2|-|TRBJ2-1
CASSLVFGLVDEQFF
>TRBV5-1|once|TRBJ1-1
CASSSGQGIAPEAFF
>TRBV5-1|-|TRBJ2-7
CASSLGSGGPPYEQYF
>TRBV25-1|-|TRBJ1-6
CASSRTLGSPLHF
>TRBV3-1/TRBV3-2|-|TRBJ2-5
CASSQYAGVRETQYF
>TRBV7-3|-|TRBJ2-1
CASSSSETGHREQFF
>TRBV12-3/TRBV12-4|once|TRBJ1-6
CASSLDRSPLHF
>TRBV2|-|TRBJ1-5
CASTNRGSRQPQHF
>TRBV6-5|-|TRBJ1-1
CASSSTYSGTEAFF
>TRBV6-5|-|TRBJ1-3
CASSYSKDRGNTIYF
>TRBV4-1|-|TRBJ1-4
CASSRIGGGNEKLFF
>TRBV6-4|few|TRBJ1-1
CASSVSINTEAFF
>TRBV25-1|few|TRBJ1-4
CASSEYIQGGNEKLFF
>TRBV6-2/TRBV6-3|-|TRBJ1-4
CASSSAREANEKLFF
>TRBV3-1/TRBV3-2|-|TRBJ2-1
CASSRILTANTGQFF
>TRBV4-3|-|TRBJ2-7
CASSQEAQLAGRGEQYF
>TRBV6-1|-|TRBJ2-1
CASSEGDRYNEQFF
>TRBV15|few|TRBJ1-1
CATSRQPAGVNTEAFF
>TRBV5-4|-|TRBJ1-6
CASSLQGVGSPLHF
>TRBV9|-|TRBJ2-3
CASSVEGRNTQYF
>TRBV25-1|-|TRBJ1-6
CAAGNEGYSPLHF
>TRBV3-1/TRBV3-2|-|TRBJ1-1
CASSQRQRNTEAFF
>TRBV2|-|TRBJ2-1
CASSEKTGDNEQFF
>TRBV29-1|-|TRBJ1-2
CSAAPPGRHGYTF
>TRBV28|few|TRBJ1-5
CASSVYPGDHQPQHF
>TRBV6-5|few|TRBJ2-2
CASRPTSTGELFF
>TRBV11-1|-|TRBJ2-7
CASSLAQGNYEQYF
>TRBV7-2|-|TRBJ1-1
CASSLAAGRREAFF
>TRBV5-5|-|TRBJ2-5
CASSRPKETQYF
>TRBV2|-|TRBJ2-7
CASTERTSGYEQYF
>TRBV5-1|-|TRBJ1-3
CASSLDLTGRPGNTIYF
>TRBV6-6|-|TRBJ1-4
CASSYVPAAPNEKLFF